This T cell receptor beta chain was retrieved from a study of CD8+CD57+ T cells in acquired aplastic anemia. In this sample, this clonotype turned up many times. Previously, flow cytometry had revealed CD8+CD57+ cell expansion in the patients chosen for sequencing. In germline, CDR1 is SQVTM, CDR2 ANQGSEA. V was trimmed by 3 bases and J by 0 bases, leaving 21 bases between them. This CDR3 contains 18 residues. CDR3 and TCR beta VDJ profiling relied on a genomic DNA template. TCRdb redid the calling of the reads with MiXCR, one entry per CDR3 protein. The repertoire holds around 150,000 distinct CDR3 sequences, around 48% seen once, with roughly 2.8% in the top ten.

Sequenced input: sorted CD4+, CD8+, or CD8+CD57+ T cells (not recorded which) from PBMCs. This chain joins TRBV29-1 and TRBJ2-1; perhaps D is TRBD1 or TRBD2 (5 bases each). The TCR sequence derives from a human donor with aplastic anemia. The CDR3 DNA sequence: TGCAGCGTTGAGTCGGGACGGAACAATCATTACTCCTACAATGAGCAGTTCTTC. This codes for CSVESGRNNHYSYNEQFF.